These T cell receptor beta chains were read from a single sample in a study of human T cells and chemical hapten exposure. A single record per CDR3 protein comes from TCRdb applying MiXCR to the RACE reads. This repertoire shows just over 70,000 distinct CDR3 sequences, over 8.5% found once; its top ten account for 1.4%. The sequencing here drew on whole blood, taken in connection with sensitization to the hapten diphenylcyclopropenone (DPC). These receptors all stem from a woman in her fifties or sixties with alopecia areata. Some clones in this sample may be carry-over from other donors' samples. CDR3s include the opening cysteine and the closing phenylalanine or tryptophan. D genes are given only for firm matches. Size tells how often a clone was seen (once, few, many) or the class of an expanded clone, and some rows leave it out.

TGTGCCAGCAGCCTCCCCACGGGGGCGCGCGAGCAGTACTTC	CASSLPTGAREQYF	TRBV3-1	TRBJ2-7	NA	NA
TGTGCCAGCAGCCCGGGCCTCTCCTACGAGCAGTACTTC	CASSPGLSYEQYF	TRBV7-8	TRBJ2-7	NA	few
TGTGCCAGCAGTTACACGGGACAGAACTATGGCTACACCTTC	CASSYTGQNYGYTF	TRBV6-2/TRBV6-3	TRBJ1-2	TRBD1	many
TGTGCCAGCAGCTTGGGACAGGGGTTTAATTACGAGCAGTACTTC	CASSLGQGFNYEQYF	TRBV5-5	TRBJ2-7	TRBD1	many
TGTGCCAGCAGCTTGTTGTCTGGCAGAAGAGGAAACACCATATATTTT	CASSLLSGRRGNTIYF	TRBV11-2	TRBJ1-3	NA	many
TGTGCCAGCAGCTTGGCGGCTGGGGGAAAACTGTTTTTT	CASSLAAGGKLFF	TRBV7-9	TRBJ1-4	NA	many
TGTGCCACCAGTGATTTTCGGGGAGGCGAGACCCAGTACTTC	CATSDFRGGETQYF	TRBV24-1	TRBJ2-5	NA	NA
TGTGCCAGCAGCCAAGAGTACAGGGCCAATGAGCAGTTCTTC	CASSQEYRANEQFF	TRBV14	TRBJ2-1	NA	NA
TGCAGTGCTAGACGGGACACTGGAAATTCACCCCTCCACTTT	CSARRDTGNSPLHF	TRBV20-1	TRBJ1-6	NA	NA
TGCAGCGTTGAGGAGAGGGGTAATCCTAGCACAGATACGCAGTATTTT	CSVEERGNPSTDTQYF	TRBV29-1	TRBJ2-3	NA	few
TGTGCCAGCAGCTCGGACAGAGGCATGAACACTGAAGCTTTCTTT	CASSSDRGMNTEAFF	TRBV7-2	TRBJ1-1	NA	few
TGTGCCAGCAGCGCGACCCGACAGGGTCCAGAAGCTTTCTTT	CASSATRQGPEAFF	TRBV27	TRBJ1-1	TRBD1	NA
TGTGCCAGCAGCCGGGACAGGGACACTGAAGCTTTCTTT	CASSRDRDTEAFF	TRBV12-3/TRBV12-4	TRBJ1-1	TRBD1	NA
TGCAGTGCTGAGGACAGTTCCTACGAGCAGTACTTC	CSAEDSSYEQYF	TRBV20-1	TRBJ2-7	NA	NA
TGTGCCAGCAGCCCGCCTGAGCGGGGGGGCCTAGATACGCAGTATTTT	CASSPPERGGLDTQYF	TRBV14	TRBJ2-3	TRBD2	NA
TGTGCCAGCAGCTTCCGGGACAGGGCCACCGGGGAGCTGTTTTTT	CASSFRDRATGELFF	TRBV11-2	TRBJ2-2	TRBD1	few
TGCGCCAGCAGCTTGGTGACAGCCGATGGCTACACCTTC	CASSLVTADGYTF	TRBV5-1	TRBJ1-2	NA	many
TGTGCCAGCAGCCCCGTGACAGGGAGGAGCAATCAGCCCCAGCATTTT	CASSPVTGRSNQPQHF	TRBV11-2	TRBJ1-5	TRBD1	few
TGTGCCAGCCGGGCGACAAACTATGGCTACACCTTC	CASRATNYGYTF	TRBV6-5	TRBJ1-2	NA	many
TGTGCCAGCAGCTTAGCTCGCGGATGGGGGGATAATTCACCCCTCCACTTT	CASSLARGWGDNSPLHF	TRBV7-9	TRBJ1-6	NA	few
TGCAGTGGCCAACAGGGTAATACGGCCGGGGCCAACGTCCTGACTTTC	CSGQQGNTAGANVLTF	TRBV20-1	TRBJ2-6	NA	many
TGCGCCAGCAGAGACTCGGGGGGCCCCTCGGGGTATGGCTACACCTTC	CASRDSGGPSGYGYTF	TRBV4-1	TRBJ1-2	NA	many
TGTGCCAGCAGCTTAATAGCAGGTGCCGAGCAGTACTTC	CASSLIAGAEQYF	TRBV7-9	TRBJ2-7	NA	many
TGTGCCAGTTCGGGGGGGACAGGGCTGAACACTGAAGCTTTCTTT	CASSGGTGLNTEAFF	TRBV6-2/TRBV6-3	TRBJ1-1	TRBD1	many
TGTGCCAGCAGCGCAGGACAGGGGGCGACCTACGAGCAGTACTTC	CASSAGQGATYEQYF	TRBV5-6	TRBJ2-7	TRBD1	NA
TGTGCCAGCAGCCCGGGACTTAGCTCCTACAATGAGCAGTTCTTC	CASSPGLSSYNEQFF	TRBV28	TRBJ2-1	NA	few
TGTGCCAGCAGACCTCCGGGCCCACCCAATGAGCAGTTCTTC	CASRPPGPPNEQFF	TRBV7-9	TRBJ2-1	NA	few
TGTGCCAGCAGTTATTCTTCGGGACAGGGGGCTTTCGGCACTTCAGATACGCAGTATTTT	CASSYSSGQGAFGTSDTQYF	TRBV6-2/TRBV6-3	TRBJ2-3	TRBD1	NA
TGCAGCGTTATGAAGCTGAACTATGGCTACACCTTC	CSVMKLNYGYTF	TRBV29-1	TRBJ1-2	NA	NA
TGTGCCAGCAGTCGACAGGGGATGAGTGAGACCCAGTACTTC	CASSRQGMSETQYF	TRBV9	TRBJ2-5	TRBD1	many
TGCGCCAGCAGCTCGACAGTGCCAAAGGACGAGCAGTACTTC	CASSSTVPKDEQYF	TRBV5-1	TRBJ2-7	NA	few
TGTGCCAGCAGCTTAGAGGAGTTCAGGGAGCAGTTCTTC	CASSLEEFREQFF	TRBV11-1	TRBJ2-1	NA	NA
TGTGCCAGCAGTGAAACCGGATTGGATACGCAGTATTTT	CASSETGLDTQYF	TRBV25-1	TRBJ2-3	NA	few
TGCAGCGTTGAAGGGCTTGGACAGGGGGAGCAGTACTTC	CSVEGLGQGEQYF	TRBV29-1	TRBJ2-7	TRBD1	few
TGTGCCAGCTGTAAGGGAATTCCCGGTCTATATGGCTACACCTTC	CASCKGIPGLYGYTF	TRBV6-5	TRBJ1-2	NA	many
TGCGCCAGCAGTCCCCGGACTAGCGGGATCGGAGAGACCCAGTACTTC	CASSPRTSGIGETQYF	TRBV10-2	TRBJ2-5	TRBD2	many
TGCGCCAGCAGCTTGGCACCGACAGGGAGCCGAGACACCGGGGAGCTGTTTTTT	CASSLAPTGSRDTGELFF	TRBV5-1	TRBJ2-2	TRBD1	NA
TGTGCCAGCTCGGGGCTAGCCGGCGAGACCCAGTACTTC	CASSGLAGETQYF	TRBV18	TRBJ2-5	NA	many
TGTGCCAGCTCCCCCGGGACTAGCGGGAGGCACACCTCCTACAATGAGCAGTTCTTC	CASSPGTSGRHTSYNEQFF	TRBV5-4	TRBJ2-1	TRBD2	few
TGTGCCAGCCAGAGGGGCTACGAGCAGTACTTC	CASQRGYEQYF	TRBV3-1	TRBJ2-7	NA	many
TGTGCCAGCAGCTACCGGGACTTCCAAGAGACCCAGTACTTC	CASSYRDFQETQYF	TRBV7-2	TRBJ2-5	NA	few
TGTGCCAGCAGTTACGAGGGGCGCACTGAAGCTTTCTTT	CASSYEGRTEAFF	TRBV6-5	TRBJ1-1	NA	many
TGCGCCAGCAGCCAAGAGCGGACCCAGTACTTC	CASSQERTQYF	TRBV4-1	TRBJ2-5	NA	NA
TGTGCCAGCACCGGACAGTTGAGAAACACCATATATTTT	CASTGQLRNTIYF	TRBV11-2	TRBJ1-3	NA	NA
TGTGCCAGCAGCTTGGACGGTGCTTACAATGAGCAGTTCTTC	CASSLDGAYNEQFF	TRBV5-5	TRBJ2-1	NA	many
TGTGCCAGCAGGCGGCAGGGCCAGAATGGCTACACCTTC	CASRRQGQNGYTF	TRBV28	TRBJ1-2	NA	NA
TGTGCCAGCAGTTTATCAGGGAGCTCCTACAATGAGCAGTTCTTC	CASSLSGSSYNEQFF	TRBV12-3/TRBV12-4	TRBJ2-1	NA	many
TGTGCCAGCATTAAGGGGGTCTATGGCTACACCTTC	CASIKGVYGYTF	TRBV28	TRBJ1-2	NA	NA
TGTGCCAGCAGCGCGAGTTCGGGATTAGGGTATGGCTACACCTTC	CASSASSGLGYGYTF	TRBV9	TRBJ1-2	NA	NA
TGCAGTGCTAGCCCCCTCGGCAGGGGGCTGTACATTCAGTTCTTC	CSASPLGRGLYIQFF	TRBV20-1	TRBJ2-1	TRBD1	NA
TGCAGTGCTAGTTCGGGGGGCCAGCCCCAGCATTTT	CSASSGGQPQHF	TRBV20-1	TRBJ1-5	NA	NA
TGTGCCAGCAGCTTCTCACAGGGGGCGGCTGAAAAACTGTTTTTT	CASSFSQGAAEKLFF	TRBV7-9	TRBJ1-4	TRBD1	few
TGCAGTGCTAGAGATGGAGGCTACATCACCGGGGAGCTGTTTTTT	CSARDGGYITGELFF	TRBV20-1	TRBJ2-2	NA	few
TGTGCCATCAGTGAGTCGGTGAGCAAGAACACTGAAGCTTTCTTT	CAISESVSKNTEAFF	TRBV10-3	TRBJ1-1	NA	many
TGTGCCAGCAGCTCCGCTGGACTAGCGGGGGGGAGCTCCTACAATGAGCAGTTCTTC	CASSSAGLAGGSSYNEQFF	TRBV11-2	TRBJ2-1	TRBD2	NA
TGTGCCATCAGGGCGACTAGCGGGGGACAAGAGACCCAGTACTTC	CAIRATSGGQETQYF	TRBV10-3	TRBJ2-5	TRBD2	few
TGCGCCAGCAGCTTGTTGCCACAGGGAGTCTATAGCAATCAGCCCCAGCATTTT	CASSLLPQGVYSNQPQHF	TRBV5-1	TRBJ1-5	NA	NA